Below, 20 T cell receptor beta chains from the same sample are listed, as sequenced in a study of human T cells and chemical hapten exposure. TCRdb fed the RACE reads into MiXCR, producing one record per CDR3 protein. The table includes about 180,000 distinct CDR3 sequences, almost 30% detected once. Time point noted: pre-sensitization, week 0. Regarding treatment: therapeutic diphenylcyclopropenone sensitization with weekly scalp DPC. Specimen: whole blood, collected in connection with sensitization to the hapten diphenylcyclopropenone (DPC). All receptors derive from a woman aged 30 to 39 with alopecia areata. Some clones in this sample may be carry-over from other donors' samples.

This clonotype was seen many times. Relative to the germline gene, one junction end is altered; a read error may explain this. The chain links TRBV5-1 to TRBJ1-1; no definite D call. The CDR3 loop spans 14 amino acids. Germline-derived CDR1 and CDR2 are SGHRS and YFSETQ. CDR3 bases: TGTGCCAGCAGCTTAGCGGCAGGGAACACTGAAGCTTTCTTT. This codes for CASSLAAGNTEAFF.

Ten or more counts support this clonotype. This rearrangement joins TRBV20-1 to TRBJ2-3; 7 nucleotides match TRBD2. The CDR3 spans 14 residues. Germline assignment: CDR1 DFQATT and CDR2 SNEGSKA (reference sequence). After removal of 1 base from V and 6 bases from J, the junction contained 7 bases not matched to a gene. In nucleotides, the CDR3 is TGCAGTGCTAGAGGGCGGGGAGGGTACGATACGCAGTATTTT. Its protein product is CSARGRGGYDTQYF.

In this sample, this clonotype turned up a few times. The chain has TRBV3-1 and TRBJ2-1; TRBD2 matches 10 bases. V trimming: 0 bases; J trimming: 0 bases; junction bases outside the gene matches: 2. The CDR3 runs to 17 residues. The germline V gene has CDR1 LGHDT and CDR2 YNNKEL (reference sequence). The chain's CDR3 is CASSQDPSGSSYNEQFF. In nucleotides, the CDR3 is TGTGCCAGCAGCCAAGACCCTAGCGGGAGCTCCTACAATGAGCAGTTCTTC.

Only a few counts were recorded for this clonotype. V usage is TRBV20-1 and J usage is TRBJ1-1, with D hard to call. This CDR3 is 12 amino acids long. Germline V lookup: CDR1 DFQATT, CDR2 SNEGSKA (reference sequence). V lost 1 base and J lost 8, with 11 bases in between. This CDR3 reads CSARGEGWEAFF. The CDR3 nucleotides are TGCAGTGCTAGAGGAGAGGGATGGGAAGCTTTCTTT.

This clonotype was seen a few times. Here the CDR3 reads CASSLRAGVRNQPQHF. Here the CDR3 DNA reads TGTGCCAGCAGTTTACGGGCAGGGGTCCGGAATCAGCCCCAGCATTTT. The J gene is TRBJ1-5, the V gene TRBV28; perhaps TRBD1 as D (6 bases). The V gene's germline CDR1 is MDHEN and CDR2 SYDVKM. V shed 2 bases and J shed 4 bases, with 15 bases lying between them. CDR3 length: 16 amino acids.

The chain is built from TRBV7-9 and TRBJ1-1; 7 bases line up with TRBD1. This CDR3 comprises 15 residues. From germline, CDR1 is SEHNR and CDR2 FQNEAQ (reference sequence). Unmatched junction bases numbered 6, after V lost 5 bases and J lost 0 bases. CDR3 in amino acids: CASSPRDSLNTEAFF. The CDR3 region has the DNA TGTGCCAGCAGCCCGAGGGACAGCTTGAACACTGAAGCTTTCTTT.

The chain employs TRBV6-2 or TRBV6-3 and TRBJ2-7; tentative D call: TRBD1 (6 bases). The germline CDR1 and CDR2 sequences are MNHEY and SVGEGT. This CDR3 is 12 amino acids long. V lost 5 bases and J lost 10, with 15 bases in between. The CDR3, as DNA: TGTGCCAGCAGTGACCCCCACAGGGAACAGTACTTC. Translated: CASSDPHREQYF.

J is TRBJ2-1 and V is TRBV4-3, with 9 positions matching TRBD2. There are 16 residues in the CDR3. V was pared by 1 base and J by 4 bases, with 5 bases of the junction left unmatched. Germline CDR1 is LGHNA and CDR2 is YSLEER. The CDR3 is CASSQGWRGGYNEQFF. CDR3 nucleotide sequence: TGCGCCAGCAGCCAAGGGTGGCGGGGGGGTTACAATGAGCAGTTCTTC.

In its sample, this clonotype was seen a few times. The V gene is TRBV5-8, the J gene TRBJ2-1; 8 bases agree with TRBD2. Germline CDR1 and CDR2: SGHTS and YDEGEE. J was trimmed by 8 bases and V by 4 bases; bases with no gene match: 11. This CDR3 comprises 15 residues. DNA of the CDR3: TGTGCCAGCAGCCCTGGGGAGCGGGGGATGGATGAGCAGTTCTTC. It encodes CASSPGERGMDEQFF. Looking up the rest from reference TRBV5-8 and TRBJ2-1 gives the full variable domain: EAGVTQSPTHLIKTRGQQATLRCSPISGHTSVYWYQQALGLGLQFLLWYDEGEERNRGNFPPRFSGRQFPNYSSELNVNALELEDSALYLCASSPGERGMDEQFFGPGTRLTVL.

This clonotype was detected only a few times. The chain recombines TRBV28 with TRBJ2-1, with 9 bases aligning to TRBD1. Looked up from germline, CDR1 is MDHEN and CDR2 is SYDVKM. V trimming: 5 bases; J trimming: 2 bases; junction bases outside the gene matches: 7. The CDR3 extends over 16 amino acids. Here the CDR3 DNA reads TGTGCCAGCAGTCTACCGGGACAGGGTACCTACAATGAGCAGTTCTTC. Residues: CASSLPGQGTYNEQFF.

There are many counts of this clonotype. The chain uses TRBV29-1 and TRBJ2-5; the D is unclear. CDR1 and CDR2 from the germline V gene are SQVTM and ANQGSEA. The CDR3 runs 12 residues. The ends were cut back, 4 bases at V and 1 base at J, with 7 bases in the middle. CDR3 protein: CSVAAGQETQYF. DNA for the CDR3: TGCAGCGTTGCCGCAGGCCAAGAGACCCAGTACTTC.

This clonotype has only a few counts. J is TRBJ1-5 and V is TRBV12-3 or TRBV12-4; 10 bases align to TRBD1. The CDR3 extends over 14 amino acids. The V and J ends lost 6 bases and 6 bases, in that order; junction bases with no gene match: 5. The CDR3 DNA reads as TGTGCCAGCAGACTTAGGGACAGGGGTCAGCCCCAGCATTTT. This sequence encodes CASRLRDRGQPQHF.

This clonotype came up many times. The gene calls are TRBV5-4 and TRBJ1-2, with 8 positions matching TRBD1. Germline trimming cut 4 bases from V and 8 bases from J; bases unmatched to any gene: 10. The germline V gene has CDR1 SGHNT and CDR2 YYREEE (reference sequence). This CDR3 is 14 amino acids long. CDR3 nucleotides: TGTGCCAGCAGCATTAAGCAGGGGGCCCGGGGCTACACCTTC. Protein sequence: CASSIKQGARGYTF.

This chain joins TRBV5-1 and TRBJ1-2; TRBD1 aligns across 7 bases. Per germline, CDR1 SGHRS and CDR2 YFSETQ. The CDR3 sequence is 14 residues long. Unmatched junction bases numbered 7, after V lost 3 bases and J lost 5 bases. The chain's CDR3 is CASSSGGQTYGYTF. The CDR3 DNA reads TGCGCCAGCAGCTCAGGGGGACAGACATATGGCTACACCTTC.

The genes are TRBV3-1 and TRBJ1-5, with 7 bases identical to TRBD1. The CDR3 extends over 14 amino acids. Germline-derived CDR1 and CDR2 are LGHDT and YNNKEL (reference sequence). The trim removed 1 base at V and 6 bases at J, leaving 3 bases unmatched. CDR3 loop: CASSQGPGGQPQHF. DNA of the CDR3: TGTGCCAGCAGCCAAGGTCCAGGGGGTCAGCCCCAGCATTTT.

The rearrangement joins TRBV28 to TRBJ2-7, with 7 bases identical to TRBD1. Trimming cost V 6 bases and J 3 bases; bases outside gene matches: 11. In germline, CDR1 is MDHEN, CDR2 SYDVKM. CDR3 length: 15 residues. The CDR3: CASRGRDSHHYEQYF. CDR3 bases: TGTGCCAGCAGGGGAAGGGACAGCCATCACTACGAGCAGTACTTC.

This clonotype turned up a few times. The chain carries TRBV6-2 or TRBV6-3 and TRBJ1-1, with 11 bases that match TRBD1. The V gene's germline CDR1 is MNHEY and CDR2 SVGEGT. V shed 1 base, J shed 0 bases, and the junction held 7 bases outside the gene matches. The CDR3 runs to 18 residues. Here the CDR3 DNA reads TGTGCCAGCAGTTACTACCGCGGGACAGGGGGTATGAACACTGAAGCTTTCTTT. It specifies CASSYYRGTGGMNTEAFF.

This clonotype showed up just a few times. The chain employs TRBV20-1 and TRBJ1-2, with D hard to call. The CDR3 consists of 14 residues. V was cut by 6 bases and J by 5 bases, with 19 bases left in between. CDR1 and CDR2 from the germline V gene are DFQATT and SNEGSKA (reference sequence). CDR3 in DNA: TGCAGTGCCAAACCCCGGGCAACCCCTTATGGCTACACCTTC. Its translation: CSAKPRATPYGYTF.

The chain combines TRBV28 with TRBJ1-6, with 10 bases lining up with TRBD1. The CDR3 runs 14 residues. The J segment lost 13 bases and the V segment lost 5 bases, leaving 8 bases of the junction unmatched. CDR1 is MDHEN and CDR2 is SYDVKM in the germline V gene. The CDR3 loop is CASSPGTGARPLHF. The CDR3 DNA reads TGTGCCAGCAGTCCCGGGACAGGGGCTCGGCCCCTCCACTTT.

This chain links TRBV10-3 with TRBJ1-1; D not resolved. Germline CDR1 reads ENHRY; CDR2 reads SYGVKD. The CDR3 is made up of 12 amino acids. Trimming shortened V by 6 bases and J by 3 bases, and 8 bases separated the two germline ends. CDR3 sequence reads: CAISTVDTEAFF. CDR3 DNA: TGTGCCATCAGCACGGTAGACACTGAAGCTTTCTTT.